This is a list of T cell receptor beta chains from one sample in a study of T cells in Graves' hyperthyroidism and ophthalmopathy. TCRdb reprocessed the multiplex PCR reads via MiXCR and lists one record per CDR3 protein. The sample carries about 550,000 distinct CDR3 sequences, around 20% recorded once. The specimen was blood. The receptor set was obtained from a man between 18 and 29 years old with Graves' hyperthyroidism. CDR3s include the opening cysteine and the closing phenylalanine or tryptophan. A clone size is listed for some rows: how often the clone was seen (once, few, many), or a class if it is expanded.

J,size,length,V,CDR3
TRBJ2-7,-,14,TRBV12-3/TRBV12-4,CASSHSALPYEQYF
TRBJ2-2,few,13,TRBV30,CAWRIMGAGELFF
TRBJ1-1,many,13,TRBV11-2,CASSLGAGGDAFF
TRBJ2-2,-,18,TRBV27,CASSFIGRTGVGTGELFF
TRBJ1-2,few,13,TRBV12-3/TRBV12-4,CASSFGVIYGYTF
TRBJ2-6,many,15,TRBV3-1,CASSQVGAGANVLTF
TRBJ2-3,many,15,TRBV28,CASSILAELTDTQYF
TRBJ2-7,-,11,TRBV6-5,CASSDSGEQYF
TRBJ1-2,-,14,TRBV6-1,CASTGQRAVYVYTF
TRBJ2-2,many,14,TRBV6-1,CASSPGPMTGELFF
TRBJ2-7,many,13,TRBV29-1,CSASGQVGAEQYF
TRBJ1-1,many,12,TRBV6-5,CASSRTYTEAFF
TRBJ2-7,many,15,TRBV27,CASSLAGPTSYEQYF
TRBJ1-5,many,15,TRBV27,CASGPYANSNQPQHF
TRBJ2-2,-,16,TRBV24-1,CATSDTPTGEAGELFF
TRBJ2-4,few,12,TRBV4-1,CASSQDYGRKYF
TRBJ2-7,-,11,TRBV14,CASSQVHEQYF
TRBJ2-2,-,15,TRBV5-1,CASSLADVNTGELFF
TRBJ1-3,-,16,TRBV20-1,CSAPGTGSVARNTIYF
TRBJ1-5,-,15,TRBV27,CASSPGLYFNQPQHF
TRBJ1-2,-,16,TRBV13,CASSQKFLGGLYGYTF
TRBJ2-7,many,14,TRBV30,CAWAPGGAWYEQYF
TRBJ2-5,many,16,TRBV24-1,CATSDAGTSGEETQYF
TRBJ2-5,many,14,TRBV9,CASSVGTSDWTQYF
TRBJ1-1,many,15,TRBV29-1,CSVGPGHGMNTEAFF
TRBJ2-2,many,12,TRBV28,CASSFRTGELFF
TRBJ2-5,many,15,TRBV12-3/TRBV12-4,CASSPRQGSGETQYF
TRBJ1-6,-,16,TRBV6-5,CASSYSRGSYNSPLHF
TRBJ1-5,-,15,TRBV19,CASSFRDRDTKPQHF
TRBJ2-5,many,14,TRBV7-8,CASSLGQLQETQYF
TRBJ2-7,few,15,TRBV27,CASSLFPGGYYEQYF
TRBJ1-2,few,16,TRBV12-3/TRBV12-4,CARSSSSAGQGYGYTF
TRBJ2-7,many,14,TRBV12-3/TRBV12-4,CASRKRQGYYEQYF
TRBJ2-7,many,12,TRBV28,CASSPGRYEQYF